The present entry profiles one T cell receptor beta chain with its context. As yet, its antigen is unknown. These data belong to a study of shared clonotypes between healthy human individuals. General study results and limits: Shared clonotypes across all four donors exceeded non-shared ones in generation probability.

Naive CD8 cells comprised CD45RO-negative, CCR7-positively selected cells, excluding terminally differentiated effector memory CD45RA+ cells. CDR3 size: 15 residues. CDR1 and CDR2 from the germline V gene are GTSNPN and SVGIG (reference sequence). The V gene lost 0 bases and the J gene lost 6 bases, with 14 bases spanning the gap. Sequenced by immunoSEQ multiplex PCR; TCRdb stores in-frame clones only, minus some. The table lists about 1.9 million clones, just over 90% of them singletons. The chain combines TRBV30 with TRBJ2-2, with D perhaps assigned TRBD1 or TRBD2 (5 bases each). This clonotype was obtained from a man between 18 and 35 years old in good health. Some clones in this sample may be carry-over from other donors' samples. The sample comprised naive CD8+ T cells from PBMCs. CDR3 loop: CAWSVWGLRSGELFF. CDR3 DNA: TGTGCCTGGAGTGTATGGGGGTTGAGGTCCGGGGAGCTGTTTTTT.